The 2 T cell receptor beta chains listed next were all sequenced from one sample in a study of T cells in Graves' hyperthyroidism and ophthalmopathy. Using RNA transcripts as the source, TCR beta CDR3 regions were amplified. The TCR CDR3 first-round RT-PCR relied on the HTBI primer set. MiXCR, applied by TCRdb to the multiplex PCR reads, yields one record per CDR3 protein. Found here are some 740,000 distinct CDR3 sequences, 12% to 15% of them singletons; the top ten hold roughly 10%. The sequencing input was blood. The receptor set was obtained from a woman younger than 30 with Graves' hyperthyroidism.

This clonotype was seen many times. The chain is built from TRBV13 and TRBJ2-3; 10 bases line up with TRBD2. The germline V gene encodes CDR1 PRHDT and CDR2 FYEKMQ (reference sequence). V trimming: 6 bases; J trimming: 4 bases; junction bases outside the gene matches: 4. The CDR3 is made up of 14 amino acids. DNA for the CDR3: TGTGCCAGCAGACCTAGCGGGAGCGCAGATACGCAGTATTTT. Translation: CASRPSGSADTQYF.

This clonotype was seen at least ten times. CDR3 nucleotide sequence: TGTGCCAGCAGTTACTCCGAGCGGGTCCACAATGAGCAGTTCTTC. Protein sequence: CASSYSERVHNEQFF. This chain connects TRBV6-6 to TRBJ2-1; possibly TRBD2 for D (6 bases). Trimming took 0 bases from V and 5 from J, leaving 11 bases between them. The CDR3 runs to 15 residues. CDR1 and CDR2 from the germline V gene are MNHNY and SVGAGI (reference sequence).